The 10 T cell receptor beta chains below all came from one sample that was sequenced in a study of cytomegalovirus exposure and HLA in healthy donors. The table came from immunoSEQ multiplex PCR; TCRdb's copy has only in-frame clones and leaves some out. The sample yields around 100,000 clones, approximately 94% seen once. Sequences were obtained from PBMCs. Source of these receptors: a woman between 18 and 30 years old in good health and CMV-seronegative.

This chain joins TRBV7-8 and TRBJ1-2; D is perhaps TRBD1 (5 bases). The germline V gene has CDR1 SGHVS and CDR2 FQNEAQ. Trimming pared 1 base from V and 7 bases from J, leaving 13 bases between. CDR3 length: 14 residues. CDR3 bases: TGTGCCAGCAGCTTAGACGACAGATGGGGTGGCTACACCTTC. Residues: CASSLDDRWGGYTF.

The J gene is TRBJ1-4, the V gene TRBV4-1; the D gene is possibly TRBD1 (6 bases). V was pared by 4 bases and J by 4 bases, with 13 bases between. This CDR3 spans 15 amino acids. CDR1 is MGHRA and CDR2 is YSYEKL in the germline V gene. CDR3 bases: TGCGCCAGCAGCCTAGGACAGCCACTTAATGAAAAACTGTTTTTT. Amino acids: CASSLGQPLNEKLFF.

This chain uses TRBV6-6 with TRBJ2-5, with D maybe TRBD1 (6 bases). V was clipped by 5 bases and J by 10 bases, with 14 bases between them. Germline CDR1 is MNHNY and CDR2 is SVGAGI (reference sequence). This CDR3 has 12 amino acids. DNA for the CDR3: TGTGCCAGCAGTGAGGGGGTGGACGACCAGTACTTC. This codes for CASSEGVDDQYF.

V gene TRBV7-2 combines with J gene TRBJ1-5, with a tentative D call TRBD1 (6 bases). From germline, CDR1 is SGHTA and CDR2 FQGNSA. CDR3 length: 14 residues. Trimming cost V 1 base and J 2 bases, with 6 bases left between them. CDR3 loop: CASSLGGRNQPQHF. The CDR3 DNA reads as TGTGCCAGCAGCTTAGGGGGGCGCAATCAGCCCCAGCATTTT.

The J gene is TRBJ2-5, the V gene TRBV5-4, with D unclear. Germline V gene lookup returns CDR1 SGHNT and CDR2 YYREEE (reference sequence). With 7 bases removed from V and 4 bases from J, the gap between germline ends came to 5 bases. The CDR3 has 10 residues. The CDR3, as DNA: TGTGCCAGCGGAGTAGAGACCCAGTACTTC. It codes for CASGVETQYF.

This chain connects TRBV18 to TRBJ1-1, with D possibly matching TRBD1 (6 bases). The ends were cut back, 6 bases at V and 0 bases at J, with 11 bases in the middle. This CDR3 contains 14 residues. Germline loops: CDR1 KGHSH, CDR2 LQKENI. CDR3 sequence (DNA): TGTGCCAGCTCCCAGGGGAGTTTGAACACTGAAGCTTTCTTT. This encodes CASSQGSLNTEAFF.

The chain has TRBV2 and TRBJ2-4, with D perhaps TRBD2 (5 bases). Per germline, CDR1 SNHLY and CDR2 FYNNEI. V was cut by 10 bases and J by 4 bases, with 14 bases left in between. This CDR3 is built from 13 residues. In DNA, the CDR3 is TGTGCCACCGAGGGTTATGGGAAAAACATTCAGTACTTC. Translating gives CATEGYGKNIQYF.

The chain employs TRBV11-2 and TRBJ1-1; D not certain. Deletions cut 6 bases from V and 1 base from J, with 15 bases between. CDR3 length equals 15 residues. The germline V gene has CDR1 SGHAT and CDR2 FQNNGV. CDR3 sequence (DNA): TGTGCCAGCAGTGGCCTGGGCTCCGAGAACACTGAAGCTTTCTTT. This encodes CASSGLGSENTEAFF.

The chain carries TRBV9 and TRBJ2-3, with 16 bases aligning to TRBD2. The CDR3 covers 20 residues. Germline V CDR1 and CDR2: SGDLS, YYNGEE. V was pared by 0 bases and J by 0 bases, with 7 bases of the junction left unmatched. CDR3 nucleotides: TGTGCCAGCAGCGTAGGGGGACCGGGACTAGCGGGAGGGAGCACAGATACGCAGTATTTT. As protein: CASSVGGPGLAGGSTDTQYF.

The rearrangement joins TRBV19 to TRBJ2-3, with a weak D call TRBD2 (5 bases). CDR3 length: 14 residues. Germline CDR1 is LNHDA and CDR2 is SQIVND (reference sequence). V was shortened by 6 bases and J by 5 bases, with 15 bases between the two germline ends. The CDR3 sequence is CASSRYERGDTQYF. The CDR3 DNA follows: TGTGCCAGTAGCAGATACGAACGGGGAGATACGCAGTATTTT.